The source of this TCR beta chain is a study of response to subunit inactivated influenza vaccine listed by TCRdb under 2018. Background on the whole study: Deep quantitative profiling of the T cell receptor repertoire was used in the study to follow responses to a trivalent subunit inactivated influenza vaccine. On the study overall, not on this receptor specifically: According to the authors, only a limited number of new T cells may be recruited by each seasonal influenza vaccination.

Library preparation was by RT-PCR. The sample was run on an Illumina HiSeq 2500. The public reads were quality trimmed at Q25 with fastp and then assembled into clones with MiXCR by TCRdb, keeping productive beta chains. Rows matching on CDR3 protein sequence are summarized as one entry with the most common DNA and genes. The sample has 650,000 to 800,000 distinct CDR3 sequences on record, approximately 17% of them singletons. Clones ranked in the top ten supply about a tenth of the sample. This clonotype has ten or more counts. Its antigen is unknown. Qualities for individual bases were not recorded, and no much larger clone is one base off. Reading from cysteine to phenylalanine, the CDR3 counts 15 amino acids. The read is trimmed to its CDR3 DNA, 45 bases read in frame from base 1. The germline V gene (reference sequence) provides CDR1 DFQATT and CDR2 SNEGSKA. Germline trimming: 3 bases from V, 5 bases from J; junction bases outside gene matches: 6.

The rearranged chain carries TRBV20-1 and TRBJ2-1; the central 11 bases match TRBD2. The input for sequencing was PBMCs from blood, taken roughly 5 days after vaccination. This sequence was found in a man between 45 and 60 years old who received an inactivated influenza vaccine. Donor details come from another sample of the same person, matched by shared clones. The CDR3 region: CSARALAGGNNEQFF. The DNA sequence is given as TGCAGTGCTAGGGCTCTAGCGGGAGGCAACAATGAGCAGTTCTTC.